This entry concerns a single T cell receptor beta chain. These data belong to a study of technical replicates of blood from several donors. Generated by immunoSEQ multiplex PCR, the TCRdb table keeps only in-frame clones and is missing some. The table shows tens of thousands of clones, with 95% to 98% occurring only once. The germline V gene encodes CDR1 SGHNT and CDR2 YYREEE (reference sequence). This CDR3 has 13 amino acids. Trimming left V 2 bases short and J 4 bases short, with 9 bases between. The sequence derives from a human donor in good health. This chain joins TRBV5-4 and TRBJ1-2, with D perhaps TRBD1 (5 bases). Sequencing used T cells isolated from PBMCs. The CDR3, as DNA: TGTGCCAGCAGCTTAGGGGAAATCTATGGCTACACCTTC. Amino acids: CASSLGEIYGYTF.